Sequencing of this TCR beta chain was carried out in a study of cytomegalovirus exposure and HLA in healthy donors. PCR involved 60 Vbeta and 13 Jbeta primers. Generated by immunoSEQ multiplex PCR, the TCRdb table keeps only in-frame clones and is missing some. Of more than 95,000 clones listed, 76% were seen once; the top ten hold more than 8%. Germline loops: CDR1 SGHDT, CDR2 YYEEEE. The CDR3 is 16 amino acids. Trimming removed 2 bases from V and 3 bases from J; junction bases left unmatched: 8. Study-level results: Some segments of the V type, notably TRBV6-2 and TRBV6-3, were excluded as indistinguishable. Fewer N-insertions (relative to the roughly 660-donor mean) were reportedly seen in an Asian-associated ancestry cluster in a later analysis.

About this clone itself: Its matching antigen is unknown.

V usage is TRBV5-6 and J usage is TRBJ1-2, with TRBD1 matching over 9 bases. The clonotype originates from a man aged 35-49 years in good health and CMV-seropositive. What was sequenced was PBMCs. In DNA, the CDR3 is TGTGCCAGCAGCTTTCTTCCGGGACAGGGAGACTATGGCTACACCTTC. Translated: CASSFLPGQGDYGYTF.